This is a list of T cell receptor beta chains from one sample in a study of CD8+ T cells in alopecia areata. Using immunoSEQ multiplex PCR, the repertoire was profiled, and TCRdb retains in-frame clones only, with some absent. Here the sample spans about 270,000 clones, around 64% being singletons. Sequencing used CD4+ T cells sorted from blood, obtained between weeks 51 and 52, from a patient treated with tofacitinib. The receptors derive from a human donor with alopecia areata. Both conserved end residues are part of each CDR3. D genes are given only for firm matches. Clone size is shown for a subset of rows, as once, few, many or a class of expanded clone.

cdr3_length	d_call	v_call	j_call	clone_size	cdr3_nt	cdr3_aa
14	.	TRBV5-1	TRBJ2-5	.	TGCGCCAGCAGCTACGGAACACTCCAAGAGACCCAGTACTTC	CASSYGTLQETQYF
15	TRBD2	TRBV30	TRBJ2-5	.	TGTGCCTGGAGTCCCCTAGGTTGGGGGGGAGAGACCCAGTACTTC	CAWSPLGWGGETQYF
15	TRBD1	TRBV5-1	TRBJ2-5	.	TGCGCCAGCAGCCCCCGGGACAGGGACGTGGAGACCCAGTACTTC	CASSPRDRDVETQYF
13	.	TRBV29-1	TRBJ2-3	.	TGCAGCGTTGTTGGCTGGGGTGTAGATACGCAGTATTTT	CSVVGWGVDTQYF
14	.	TRBV5-1	TRBJ2-3	.	TGCGCCAGCAGCTCGGACAGCCTCCTCTCTACGCAGTATTTT	CASSSDSLLSTQYF
12	.	TRBV10-3	TRBJ2-7	few	TGTGCCATCAGTAGGCAGGACTACGAGCAGTACTTC	CAISRQDYEQYF
13	.	TRBV4-3	TRBJ2-5	once	TGCGCCAGCAGCCGAGTTAGTGCGGAGACCCAGTACTTC	CASSRVSAETQYF
13	.	TRBV29-1	TRBJ2-3	few	TGCAGCGTTGCTGAAGGCAGCACAGATACGCAGTATTTT	CSVAEGSTDTQYF
14	.	TRBV7-2	TRBJ1-2	.	TGTGCCAGCAGGGACCCTGGGGGATGGTATGGCTACACCTTC	CASRDPGGWYGYTF
14	.	TRBV30	TRBJ2-7	few	TGTGCCTGGGCCCTCTGGCGGCCGTCCTACGAGCAGTACTTC	CAWALWRPSYEQYF
14	.	TRBV7-9	TRBJ2-1	once	TGTGCCAGCAGCTTCAGGGAAGCTGGTAATGAGCAGTTCTTC	CASSFREAGNEQFF
16	.	TRBV5-1	TRBJ2-1	.	TGCGCCAGCAGCTTGGATGAGCAGGGTACTTACAATGAGCAGTTCTTC	CASSLDEQGTYNEQFF
14	.	TRBV4-1	TRBJ1-2	.	TGCGCCAGCAGCCAAATGGCCCAAGGGAGCGGCTACACCTTC	CASSQMAQGSGYTF
15	TRBD1	TRBV6-1	TRBJ1-1	.	TGTGCCAGCAGTGAAGCGCCGACAGGGAGGGGTCAAGCTTTCTTT	CASSEAPTGRGQAFF
13	.	TRBV4-2	TRBJ1-2	.	TGTGCCAGCAGCCAAGTTCGCGAGGGCGGCTACACCTTC	CASSQVREGGYTF
12	.	TRBV7-2	TRBJ2-7	few	TGTGCCAGCAGCCTCACTTCCTACGAGCAGTACTTC	CASSLTSYEQYF
12	.	TRBV7-2	TRBJ2-3	.	TGTGCCAGCAGCTTGAGGGTAGATACGCAGTATTTT	CASSLRVDTQYF
15	.	TRBV11-2	TRBJ2-7	many	TGTGCCAGCAGCTTAGCCGGCGTAAGGGCCTACGAGCAGTACTTC	CASSLAGVRAYEQYF
13	.	TRBV29-1	TRBJ1-5	.	TGCAGCGTGATGGAGGGAAGCAATCAGCCCCAGCATTTT	CSVMEGSNQPQHF
14	.	TRBV25-1	TRBJ2-7	.	TGTGCCAGCAGTATAACCGGGATCTCCTACGAGCAGTACTTC	CASSITGISYEQYF
12	TRBD2	TRBV29-1	TRBJ2-5	.	TGCAGCGTTGGTCGGGGAGGGGAGACCCAGTACTTC	CSVGRGGETQYF
15	.	TRBV7-9	TRBJ2-2	few	TGTGCCAGCAGCTGGACTATAAGGGACACCGGGGAGCTGTTTTTT	CASSWTIRDTGELFF
15	.	TRBV29-1	TRBJ2-3	few	TGCAGCGTGCCCGAAGGGGGACTCAGCACAGATACGCAGTATTTT	CSVPEGGLSTDTQYF
15	TRBD1	TRBV5-6	TRBJ2-1	few	TGTGCCAGCAGCTTGGTGGGGACAGGGCTCCATGAGCAGTTCTTC	CASSLVGTGLHEQFF
11	.	TRBV29-1	TRBJ2-5	.	TGCAGCGTTGAGCGGGGACAGACCCAGTACTTC	CSVERGQTQYF
13	.	TRBV29-1	TRBJ1-1	.	TGCAGCGTCGCCAGAACTGGGGACACTGAAGCTTTCTTT	CSVARTGDTEAFF
15	.	TRBV14	TRBJ2-3	.	TGTGCCAGCAGCGCAAATCGGGGGCCGGCGGGTACGCAGTATTTT	CASSANRGPAGTQYF
15	.	TRBV18	TRBJ1-2	.	TGTGCCAGCTCACCAGCACAGGGAAAGAACTATGGCTACACCTTC	CASSPAQGKNYGYTF
13	.	TRBV25-1	TRBJ2-7	.	TGTGCCAGCAGTTGGGGGACCCCCTACGAGCAGTACTTC	CASSWGTPYEQYF
13	TRBD1	TRBV29-1	TRBJ1-2	.	TGCAGCGTAGTGGACAGGGTGGGCTATGGCTACACCTTC	CSVVDRVGYGYTF
13	.	TRBV5-6	TRBJ1-1	.	TGTGCCAGCAGCTTGGCTCCTAACACTGAAGCTTTCTTT	CASSLAPNTEAFF
16	TRBD1	TRBV30	TRBJ1-2	.	TGTGCCTGGCAATTTTCGGGACAGGGGTCCTCCTCGCGCTACACCTTC	CAWQFSGQGSSSRYTF
14	TRBD2	TRBV7-2	TRBJ2-1	.	TGTGCCAGCAGCTTGGTCCGGGGGGGCCGTGAGCAGTTCTTC	CASSLVRGGREQFF
11	.	TRBV19	TRBJ2-7	.	TGTGCCAGTAGTGGTGGGTACGAGCAGTACTTC	CASSGGYEQYF
15	TRBD1	TRBV29-1	TRBJ2-3	.	TGCAGCGTTGGGGGCCGGGACAGGGACACAGATACGCAGTATTTT	CSVGGRDRDTDTQYF
12	TRBD1	TRBV10-3	TRBJ1-2	.	TGTGCCATCAGTGGGGACAGGGATGGCTACACCTTC	CAISGDRDGYTF
15	TRBD1	TRBV7-9	TRBJ1-5	.	TGTGCCAGCAGCCGATCGGGACAGGTCAATCAGCCCCAGCATTTT	CASSRSGQVNQPQHF
11	.	TRBV20-1	TRBJ2-7	.	TGCAGTGGGGCAGAGGGCGGCGAGCAGTACTTC	CSGAEGGEQYF
15	TRBD1	TRBV29-1	TRBJ2-7	.	TGCAGCGTGTATGGTCGGGACAGGGGACCCTACGAGCAGTACTTC	CSVYGRDRGPYEQYF
16	TRBD1	TRBV15	TRBJ2-7	.	TGTGCCACCAGAAGAAGCGGACAGGGGGCATCCTACGAGCAGTACTTC	CATRRSGQGASYEQYF
14	TRBD1	TRBV7-9	TRBJ1-2	.	TGTGCCAGCAGCCCAGATACAGGGGGCGCGGGCTACACCTTC	CASSPDTGGAGYTF
11	.	TRBV7-2	TRBJ2-5	.	TGTGCCAGCAGCCAGCGGGAGACCCAGTACTTC	CASSQRETQYF
14	.	TRBV11-2	TRBJ1-2	.	TGTGCCAGCAGCTTAGACGCGCGCCGGGATGGCTACACCTTC	CASSLDARRDGYTF
15	TRBD1	TRBV5-1	TRBJ2-2	once	TGCGCCAGCAGCGCCGTGGGACAGTACACCGGGGAGCTGTTTTTT	CASSAVGQYTGELFF
12	.	TRBV9	TRBJ2-5	.	TGTGCCAGCAGCGGACGTATTGGGACCCAGTACTTC	CASSGRIGTQYF
12	TRBD1	TRBV6-5	TRBJ1-1	.	TGTGCCAACGGACAGGCTAACACTGAAGCTTTCTTT	CANGQANTEAFF
14	.	TRBV25-1	TRBJ2-7	few	TGTGCCAGCAGTGAGAGGCAGGGCCCCTACGAGCAGTACTTC	CASSERQGPYEQYF
13	.	TRBV30	TRBJ2-1	.	TGTGCCTACACCAAGAGCTCCTACAATGAGCAGTTCTTC	CAYTKSSYNEQFF
15	TRBD2	TRBV5-1	TRBJ2-1	.	TGCGCCAGCAGCGAAGCTAGCGGGGGGGCGAGTGAGCAGTTCTTC	CASSEASGGASEQFF
15	TRBD1	TRBV5-6	TRBJ2-3	.	TGTGCCAGCAGCCCAGACAGGGGAGTGACAGATACGCAGTATTTT	CASSPDRGVTDTQYF
14	.	TRBV25-1	TRBJ1-6	.	TGTGCCAGCAGTGATTCTCTGGGGGATTCACCCCTCCACTTT	CASSDSLGDSPLHF
14	.	TRBV6-5	TRBJ1-4	.	TGTGCCAGCAGTTACTCGCCTGCGGATGAAAAACTGTTTTTT	CASSYSPADEKLFF
10	TRBD1	TRBV29-1	TRBJ1-1	few	TGCAGCGGACCAGGGGGGGAAGCTTTCTTT	CSGPGGEAFF